Here is one T cell receptor beta chain with its context. This entry belongs to a study of radiation and T cells in renal cell carcinoma. Time point reported: blood 2 weeks post-SBRT. The treatment here: 15 Gy SBRT to primary tumor, nephrectomy 4 weeks later. TCRdb's table, derived via immunoSEQ multiplex PCR, lists solely in-frame clones and lacks some. The data contain about 130,000 clones, more than 70% of them seen just once; the ten biggest clones take up 5.8%. Trimming removed 3 bases at V and 11 bases at J, with 16 bases between. This CDR3 has 13 residues. The germline V gene has CDR1 KGHSH and CDR2 LQKENI.

This clonotype originated in a woman in her 70s with renal cell carcinoma. This specimen consisted of blood, obtained from a patient whose treatment included radiotherapy and nephrectomy. The chain carries TRBV18 and TRBJ1-1; no firm D call. The CDR3 nucleotides read TGTGCCAGCTCACCGGATAGGACTGTTAGTGCTTTCTTT. Translating gives CASSPDRTVSAFF.